This TCR beta chain was observed in a study of blood T cell repertoires in COVID-19. For this clone: Distinct nucleotide sequences in the sample also encode this CDR3.

The method was immunoSEQ multiplex PCR; TCRdb's version includes in-frame clones alone and lacks a portion of them. The sample lists some 290,000 clones; under 95% were seen once. The CDR3 covers 13 residues. The germline V and J ends were trimmed by 0 bases and 5 bases, with 4 bases remaining between them. Germline V gene lookup returns CDR1 LNHNV and CDR2 YYDKDF (reference sequence). The sequencing input was PBMCs or T cells enriched from blood (not recorded which). J is TRBJ2-2 and V is TRBV15, with unresolved D. The source of this sequence is a woman aged 35 to 49 with acute COVID-19. In nucleotides, the CDR3 is TGTGCCACCAGCAGAGACTATACCGGGGAGCTGTTTTTT. Translation gives CATSRDYTGELFF.